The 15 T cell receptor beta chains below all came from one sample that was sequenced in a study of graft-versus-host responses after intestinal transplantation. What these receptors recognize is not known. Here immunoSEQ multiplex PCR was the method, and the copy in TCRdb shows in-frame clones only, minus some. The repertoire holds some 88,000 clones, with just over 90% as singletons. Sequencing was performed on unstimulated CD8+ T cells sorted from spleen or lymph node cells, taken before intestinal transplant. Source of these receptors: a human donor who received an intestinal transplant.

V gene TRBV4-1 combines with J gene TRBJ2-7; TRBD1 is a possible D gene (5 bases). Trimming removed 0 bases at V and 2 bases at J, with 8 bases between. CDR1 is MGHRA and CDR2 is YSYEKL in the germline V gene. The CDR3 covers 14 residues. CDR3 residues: CASSQDPGTYEQYF. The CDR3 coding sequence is TGCGCCAGCAGCCAAGATCCAGGGACCTACGAGCAGTACTTC.

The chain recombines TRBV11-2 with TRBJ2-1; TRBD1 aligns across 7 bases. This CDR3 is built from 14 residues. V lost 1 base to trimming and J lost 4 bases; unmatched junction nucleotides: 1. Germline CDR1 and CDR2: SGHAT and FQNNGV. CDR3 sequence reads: CASSLGTGYNEQFF. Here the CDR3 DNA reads TGTGCCAGCAGCTTAGGGACAGGTTACAATGAGCAGTTCTTC.

CDR3 amino acids: CASSPGQRKNYGYTF. The CDR3 DNA reads as TGTGCCAGCAGCCCGGGACAGCGCAAAAACTATGGCTACACCTTC. This chain links TRBV21-1 with TRBJ1-2; TRBD1 is taken as the D call from the table, unchecked against the DNA. TRBV21-1 has pseudogene status. The CDR3 is 15 amino acids.

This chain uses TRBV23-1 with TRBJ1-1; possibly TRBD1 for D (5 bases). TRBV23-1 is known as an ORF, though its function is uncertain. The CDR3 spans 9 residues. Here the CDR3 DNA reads TGCGAGGGGTGCACTGAAGCTTTCTTT. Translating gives CEGCTEAFF.

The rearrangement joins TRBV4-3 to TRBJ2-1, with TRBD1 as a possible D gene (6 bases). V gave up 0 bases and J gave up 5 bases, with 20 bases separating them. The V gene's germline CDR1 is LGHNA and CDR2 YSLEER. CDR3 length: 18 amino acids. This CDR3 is CASSQETTGTRGDNEQFF. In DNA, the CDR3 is TGCGCCAGCAGCCAAGAGACAACCGGGACCAGGGGTGACAATGAGCAGTTCTTC.

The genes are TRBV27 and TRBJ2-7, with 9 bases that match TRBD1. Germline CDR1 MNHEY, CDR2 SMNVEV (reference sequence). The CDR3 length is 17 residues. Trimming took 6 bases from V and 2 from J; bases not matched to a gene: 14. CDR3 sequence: CASSLPGTGKSPYEQYF. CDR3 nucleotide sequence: TGTGCCAGCAGCCTCCCCGGGACAGGGAAATCTCCCTACGAGCAGTACTTC.

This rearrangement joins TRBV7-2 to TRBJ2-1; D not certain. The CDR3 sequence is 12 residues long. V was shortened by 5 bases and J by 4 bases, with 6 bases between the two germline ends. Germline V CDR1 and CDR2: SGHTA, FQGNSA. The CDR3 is CASSQTYNEQFF. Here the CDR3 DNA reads TGTGCCAGCAGCCAAACATACAATGAGCAGTTCTTC.

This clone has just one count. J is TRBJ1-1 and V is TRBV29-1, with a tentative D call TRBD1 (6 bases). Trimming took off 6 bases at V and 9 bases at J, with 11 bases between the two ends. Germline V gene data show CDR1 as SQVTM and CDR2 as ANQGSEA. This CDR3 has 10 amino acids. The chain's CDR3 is CSVHGDKAFF. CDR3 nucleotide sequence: TGCAGCGTCCACGGGGACAAAGCTTTCTTT.

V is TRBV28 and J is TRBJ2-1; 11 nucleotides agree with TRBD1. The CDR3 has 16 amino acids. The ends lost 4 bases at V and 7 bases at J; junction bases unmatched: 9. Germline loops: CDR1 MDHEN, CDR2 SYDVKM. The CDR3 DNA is TGTGCCAGCAGTTCCTTAAGGGACAGGGGGATAAATGAGCAGTTCTTC. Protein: CASSSLRDRGINEQFF.

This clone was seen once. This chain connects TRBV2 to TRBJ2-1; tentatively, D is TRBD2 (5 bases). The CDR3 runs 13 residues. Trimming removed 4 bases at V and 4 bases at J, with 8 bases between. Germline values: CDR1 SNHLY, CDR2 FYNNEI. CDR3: CASSVTRYNEQFF. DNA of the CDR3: TGTGCCAGCAGTGTAACTAGATACAATGAGCAGTTCTTC.

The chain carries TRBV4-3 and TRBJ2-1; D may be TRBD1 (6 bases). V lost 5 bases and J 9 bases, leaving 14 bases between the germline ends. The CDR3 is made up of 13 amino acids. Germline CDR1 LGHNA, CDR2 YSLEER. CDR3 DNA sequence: TGCGCCAGCAGCAACCGGGACACTGGTGAGCAGTTCTTC. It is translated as CASSNRDTGEQFF.

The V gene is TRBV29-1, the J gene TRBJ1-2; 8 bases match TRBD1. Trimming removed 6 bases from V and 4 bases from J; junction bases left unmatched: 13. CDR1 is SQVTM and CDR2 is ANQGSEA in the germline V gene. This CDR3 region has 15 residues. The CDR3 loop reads CSVTGTGLYGYGYTF. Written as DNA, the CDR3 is TGCAGCGTGACCGGGACAGGCCTCTATGGCTATGGCTACACCTTC.

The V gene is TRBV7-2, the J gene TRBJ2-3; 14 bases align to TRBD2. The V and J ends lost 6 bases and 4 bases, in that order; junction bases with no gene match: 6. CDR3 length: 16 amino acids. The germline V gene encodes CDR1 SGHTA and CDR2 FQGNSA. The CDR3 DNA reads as TGTGCCAGCAGTTCTAGGGGACTAGCGGGGGCAGATACGCAGTATTTT. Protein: CASSSRGLAGADTQYF.

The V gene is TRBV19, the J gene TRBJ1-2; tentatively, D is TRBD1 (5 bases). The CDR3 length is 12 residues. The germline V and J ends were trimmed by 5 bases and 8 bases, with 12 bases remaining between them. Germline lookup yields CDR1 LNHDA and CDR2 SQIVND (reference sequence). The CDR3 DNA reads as TGTGCCAGTAGTCTAGGGACTTTAGGCTACACCTTC. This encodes CASSLGTLGYTF.

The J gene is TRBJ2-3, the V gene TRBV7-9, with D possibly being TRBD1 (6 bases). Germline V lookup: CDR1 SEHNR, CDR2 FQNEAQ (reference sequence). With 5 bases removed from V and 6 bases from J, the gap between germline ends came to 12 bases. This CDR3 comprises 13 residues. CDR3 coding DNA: TGTGCCAGCAGCCCCCCAGGGGTGGATACGCAGTATTTT. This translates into CASSPPGVDTQYF.